This T cell receptor (beta chain) was recovered during a study of T cell repertoires in cytomegalovirus infection. Turning to the study itself: From public TCR beta signatures came an indication of both CMV infection and matching HLA type. General observations from the study: Dominating the ex vivo response were HLA-C-restricted CMV-specific TCR beta clonotypes. Public TCR beta family frequency separated CMV-and-HLA carriers, including in an independent cohort.

Trimming cost V 5 bases and J 7 bases, with 14 bases left between them. This CDR3 has 13 residues. Germline CDR1 and CDR2: SQVTM and ANQGSEA. Of note for this clonotype: Its specificity is not known.

One entry per CDR3 protein, called by TCRdb with MiXCR from the reads. The sample holds some 300,000 distinct CDR3 sequences, around 10% seen once. Source material: PBMCs. This receptor was identified in a human donor in good health (CMV status not recorded). Some clones in this sample may be carry-over from other donors' samples. This chain uses TRBV29-1 with TRBJ2-2, with D unresolved. CDR3 DNA sequence: TGCAGCGTTAAGCCTTCCACCATCGGGGAGCTGTTTTTT. Protein: CSVKPSTIGELFF.